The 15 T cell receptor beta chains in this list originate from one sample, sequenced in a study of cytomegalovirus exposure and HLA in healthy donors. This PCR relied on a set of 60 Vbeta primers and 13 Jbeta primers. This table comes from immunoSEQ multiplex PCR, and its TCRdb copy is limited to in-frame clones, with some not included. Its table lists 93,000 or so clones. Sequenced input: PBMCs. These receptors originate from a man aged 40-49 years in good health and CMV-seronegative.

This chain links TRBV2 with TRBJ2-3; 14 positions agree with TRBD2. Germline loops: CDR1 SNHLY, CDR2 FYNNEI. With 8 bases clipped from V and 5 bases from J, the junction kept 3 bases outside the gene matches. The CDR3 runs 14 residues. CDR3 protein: CASAGTSGRDTQYF. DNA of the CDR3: TGTGCCAGCGCCGGGACTAGCGGGAGAGATACGCAGTATTTT.

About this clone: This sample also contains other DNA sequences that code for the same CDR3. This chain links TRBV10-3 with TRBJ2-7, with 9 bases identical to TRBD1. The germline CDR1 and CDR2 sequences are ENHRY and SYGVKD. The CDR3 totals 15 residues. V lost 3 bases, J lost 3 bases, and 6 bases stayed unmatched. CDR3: CAISELDRGGYEQYF. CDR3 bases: TGTGCCATCAGTGAATTGGACAGGGGTGGCTACGAGCAGTACTTC.

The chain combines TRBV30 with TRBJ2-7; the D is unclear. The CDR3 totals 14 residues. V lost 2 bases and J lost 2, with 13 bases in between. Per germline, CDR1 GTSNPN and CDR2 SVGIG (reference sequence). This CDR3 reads CAWSISNIPYEQYF. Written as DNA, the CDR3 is TGTGCCTGGAGTATAAGTAACATCCCCTACGAGCAGTACTTC.

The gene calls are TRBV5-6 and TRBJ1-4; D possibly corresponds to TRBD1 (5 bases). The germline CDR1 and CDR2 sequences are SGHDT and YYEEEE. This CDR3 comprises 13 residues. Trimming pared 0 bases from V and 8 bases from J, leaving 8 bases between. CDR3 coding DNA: TGTGCCAGCAGCTTGGCAGGGCCCGAAAAACTGTTTTTT. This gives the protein CASSLAGPEKLFF. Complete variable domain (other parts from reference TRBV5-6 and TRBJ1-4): DAGVTQSPTHLIKTRGQQVTLRCSPKSGHDTVSWYQQALGQGPQFIFQYYEEEERQRGNFPDRFSGHQFPNYSSELNVNALLLGDSALYLCASSLAGPEKLFFGSGTQLSVL.

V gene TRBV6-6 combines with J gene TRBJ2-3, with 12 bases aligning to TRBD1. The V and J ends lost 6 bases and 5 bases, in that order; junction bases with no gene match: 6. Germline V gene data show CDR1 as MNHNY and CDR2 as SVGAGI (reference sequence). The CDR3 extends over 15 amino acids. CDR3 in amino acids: CASSHRDRGQDTQYF. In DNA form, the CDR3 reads TGTGCCAGCAGCCACCGGGACAGGGGGCAAGATACGCAGTATTTT.

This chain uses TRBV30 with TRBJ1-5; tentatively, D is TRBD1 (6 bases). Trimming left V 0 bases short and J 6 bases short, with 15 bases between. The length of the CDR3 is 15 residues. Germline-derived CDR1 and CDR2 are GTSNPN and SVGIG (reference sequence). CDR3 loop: CAWSVQARGGQPQHF. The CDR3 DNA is TGTGCCTGGAGTGTACAGGCCAGAGGGGGTCAGCCCCAGCATTTT. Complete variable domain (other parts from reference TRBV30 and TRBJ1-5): SQTIHQWPATLVQPVGSPLSLECTVEGTSNPNLYWYRQAAGRGLQLLFYSVGIGQISSEVPQNLSASRPQDRQFILSSKKLLLSDSGFYLCAWSVQARGGQPQHFGDGTRLSIL.

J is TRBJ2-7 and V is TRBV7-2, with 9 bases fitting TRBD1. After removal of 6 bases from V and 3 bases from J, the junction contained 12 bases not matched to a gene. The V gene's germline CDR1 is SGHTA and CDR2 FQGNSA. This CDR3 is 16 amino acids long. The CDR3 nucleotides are TGTGCCAGCAGTTTTTCCGGGACAGGGAGACTCTACGAGCAGTACTTC. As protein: CASSFSGTGRLYEQYF. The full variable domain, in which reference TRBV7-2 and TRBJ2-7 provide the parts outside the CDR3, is GAGVSQSPSNKVTEKGKDVELRCDPISGHTALYWYRQSLGQGLEFLIYFQGNSAPDKSGLPSDRFSAERTGGSVSTLTIQRTQQEDSAVYLCASSFSGTGRLYEQYFGPGTRLTVT.

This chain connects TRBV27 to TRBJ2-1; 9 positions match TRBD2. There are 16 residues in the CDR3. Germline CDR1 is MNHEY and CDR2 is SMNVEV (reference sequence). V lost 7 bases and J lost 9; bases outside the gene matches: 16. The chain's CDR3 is CASTPGGTSIWGEQFF. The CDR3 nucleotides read TGTGCCAGCACCCCTGGGGGGACTAGCATCTGGGGTGAGCAGTTCTTC.

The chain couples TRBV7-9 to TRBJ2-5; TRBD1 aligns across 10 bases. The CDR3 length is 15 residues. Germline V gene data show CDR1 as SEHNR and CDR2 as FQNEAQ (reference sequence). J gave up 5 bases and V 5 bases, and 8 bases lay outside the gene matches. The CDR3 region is CASSPRTGGVETQYF. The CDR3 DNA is TGTGCCAGCAGCCCCCGGACAGGGGGGGTGGAGACCCAGTACTTC.

The CDR3 DNA reads as TGTGCCAGCAACCAGGGGGACAGGGAAGGTGAAAAACTGTTTTTT. Protein product: CASNQGDREGEKLFF. This chain links TRBV7-9 with TRBJ1-4; 9 positions agree with TRBD1. CDR1 and CDR2 from the germline V gene are SEHNR and FQNEAQ (reference sequence). The CDR3 consists of 15 residues. The V and J ends lost 7 bases and 7 bases, in that order; junction bases with no gene match: 10. Complete variable domain (other parts from reference TRBV7-9 and TRBJ1-4): DTGVSQNPRHKITKRGQNVTFRCDPISEHNRLYWYRQTLGQGPEFLTYFQNEAQLEKSRLLSDRFSAERPKGSFSTLEIQRTEQGDSAMYLCASNQGDREGEKLFFGSGTQLSVL.

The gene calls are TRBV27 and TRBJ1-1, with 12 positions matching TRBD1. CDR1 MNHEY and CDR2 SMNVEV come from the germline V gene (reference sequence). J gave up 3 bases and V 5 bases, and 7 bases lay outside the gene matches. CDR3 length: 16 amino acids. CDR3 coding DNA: TGTGCCAGCAGTCCGGGGACAGGGGGCGCGTACACTGAAGCTTTCTTT. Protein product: CASSPGTGGAYTEAFF.

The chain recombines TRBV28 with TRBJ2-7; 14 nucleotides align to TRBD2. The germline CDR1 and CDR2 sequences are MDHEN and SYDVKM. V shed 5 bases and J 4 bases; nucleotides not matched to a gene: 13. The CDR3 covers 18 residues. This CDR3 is CASSPTITGTSGSYEQYF. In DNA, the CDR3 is TGTGCCAGCAGTCCAACCATTACCGGGACTAGCGGGAGTTACGAGCAGTACTTC. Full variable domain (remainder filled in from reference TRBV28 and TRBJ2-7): DVKVTQSSRYLVKRTGEKVFLECVQDMDHENMFWYRQDPGLGLRLIYFSYDVKMKEKGDIPEGYSVSREKKERFSLILESASTNQTSMYLCASSPTITGTSGSYEQYFGPGTRLTVT.

The CDR3: CASSLAKGGRDEETQYF. For the CDR3, the DNA is TGCGCCAGCAGCTTGGCCAAGGGAGGCAGGGACGAAGAGACCCAGTACTTC. This chain connects TRBV5-1 to TRBJ2-5; TRBD2 is a possible D gene (6 bases). Per germline, CDR1 SGHRS and CDR2 YFSETQ. V was cut by 0 bases and J by 3 bases, with 18 bases left in between. The CDR3 is 17 residues long.

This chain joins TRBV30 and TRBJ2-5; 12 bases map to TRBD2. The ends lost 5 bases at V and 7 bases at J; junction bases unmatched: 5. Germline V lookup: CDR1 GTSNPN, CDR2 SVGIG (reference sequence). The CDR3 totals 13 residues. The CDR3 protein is CAWGLAGFGTQYF. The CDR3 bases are TGTGCCTGGGGACTAGCGGGATTCGGGACCCAGTACTTC.

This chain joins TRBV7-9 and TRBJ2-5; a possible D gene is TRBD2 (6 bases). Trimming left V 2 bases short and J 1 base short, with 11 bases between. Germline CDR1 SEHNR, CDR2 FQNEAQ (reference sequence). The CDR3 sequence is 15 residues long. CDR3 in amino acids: CASSLSEGLQETQYF. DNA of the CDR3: TGTGCCAGCAGCTTATCAGAGGGACTCCAAGAGACCCAGTACTTC.